A single sample is the source of the 2 T cell receptor beta chains below, sequenced in a study of blood T cell repertoires in COVID-19. Clones were read by immunoSEQ multiplex PCR, and TCRdb kept only the in-frame ones, dropping some. The profile covers about 300,000 clones, with 87% appearing a single time and roughly 1.6% taken by the ten largest. The sequenced sample consisted of peripheral blood. Receptor source: a woman aged 40-49 years who had recovered from COVID-19.

The chain employs TRBV10-3 and TRBJ1-1, with D possibly being TRBD1 (6 bases). V was cut by 11 bases and J by 1 base, with 14 bases left in between. The CDR3 runs to 13 residues. Per germline, CDR1 ENHRY and CDR2 SYGVKD. The CDR3 is CAAMSTGNTEAFF. The CDR3 coding sequence is TGTGCCGCAATGTCGACAGGGAACACTGAAGCTTTCTTT.

V gene TRBV30 combines with J gene TRBJ1-2; unclear D gene. The CDR3 runs 11 residues. V lost 0 bases, J lost 10 bases, and 9 bases lay in between. Germline-derived CDR1 and CDR2 are GTSNPN and SVGIG (reference sequence). CDR3 loop: CAWSVREIYTF. DNA of the CDR3: TGTGCCTGGAGTGTACGGGAGATCTACACCTTC.